The clone carrying this T cell receptor beta chain was detected ten times or more. Its antigen is not identified. CDR3 length equals 14 residues. V was clipped by 3 bases and J by 8 bases; unmatched bases: 7. The data were taken from a study of T cell repertoires in cytomegalovirus infection. In the study overall: CMV infection together with matching HLA type was indicated by public TCR beta signatures.

Study-level findings and limits: The cumulative frequency of public TCR beta families identified carriers of CMV plus the relevant HLA.

TCRdb analysed the reads with MiXCR anew, one entry per CDR3 protein. The sample holds roughly 300,000 distinct CDR3 sequences, about 23% seen once. Sequencing was done on a sample of PBMCs. This chain connects TRBV12-3 or TRBV12-4 to TRBJ2-4, with 7 bases lining up with TRBD2. This clonotype was obtained from a human donor in good health (CMV status not recorded). Some clones in this sample may be carry-over from other donors' samples. CDR3 protein: CASSFGGGGDIQYF. For the CDR3, the DNA is TGTGCCAGCAGTTTTGGCGGGGGTGGGGACATTCAGTACTTC.